The 27 T cell receptor beta chains listed next were all sequenced from one sample in a study of blood T cell repertoires in COVID-19. This table comes from immunoSEQ multiplex PCR, and its TCRdb copy is limited to in-frame clones, with some not included. The table lists about 140,000 clones, roughly nine tenths of them singletons. The sequenced material came from peripheral blood. The source of these receptors is a human donor in a cohort sampled during active COVID-19.

The rearrangement links TRBV7-2 to TRBJ2-7; no reliable D call. Germline CDR1 SGHTA, CDR2 FQGNSA. The CDR3 spans 12 residues. V shed 1 base and J shed 10 bases, with 11 bases lying between them. The CDR3 region is CASSLDLSLQYF. DNA for the CDR3: TGTGCCAGCAGCTTAGATTTATCCCTCCAGTACTTC.

J is TRBJ2-1 and V is TRBV7-2; 16 bases map to TRBD2. Germline V gene sequence: CDR1 SGHTA, CDR2 FQGNSA. With V trimmed by 5 bases and J by 9 bases, 4 bases remained unmatched. This CDR3 comprises 15 residues. For the CDR3, the DNA is TGTGCCAGCAGCGGGACTAGCGGGGGGGCTGGTGAGCAGTTCTTC. Translated: CASSGTSGGAGEQFF.

V and J are TRBV30 and TRBJ2-7, with D tentatively TRBD1 (6 bases). The V gene's germline CDR1 is GTSNPN and CDR2 SVGIG (reference sequence). Deletions cut 3 bases from V and 3 bases from J, with 12 bases between. The CDR3 length is 13 residues. CDR3 coding DNA: TGTGCCTGGAGGGGGACACGAATCTACGAGCAGTACTTC. Translation: CAWRGTRIYEQYF.

This rearrangement joins TRBV5-5 to TRBJ2-7, with TRBD1 matching 10 bases. The CDR3 runs 14 residues. The trim removed 3 bases at V and 4 bases at J, leaving 4 bases unmatched. CDR1 and CDR2 from the germline V gene are SGHKS and YYEKEE (reference sequence). For the CDR3, the DNA is TGTGCCAGCAGCTCCGGGACAGGGGCATACGAGCAGTACTTC. This encodes CASSSGTGAYEQYF.

The chain carries TRBV7-2 and TRBJ2-7, with D maybe TRBD2 (5 bases). There are 14 residues in the CDR3. V shed 5 bases and J shed 5 bases, with 16 bases lying between them. Germline V gene data show CDR1 as SGHTA and CDR2 as FQGNSA. The DNA for the CDR3 is TGTGCCAGCAGCCTGGCGGGTCGTAACGACGAGCAGTACTTC. Protein sequence: CASSLAGRNDEQYF. The whole variable domain, filled in from reference TRBV7-2 and TRBJ2-7, reads GAGVSQSPSNKVTEKGKDVELRCDPISGHTALYWYRQSLGQGLEFLIYFQGNSAPDKSGLPSDRFSAERTGGSVSTLTIQRTQQEDSAVYLCASSLAGRNDEQYFGPGTRLTVT.

The chain is built from TRBV5-6 and TRBJ1-2; maybe TRBD1 (6 bases). V dropped 0 bases and J dropped 4 bases, with 13 bases sitting between them. The CDR3 is made up of 15 amino acids. CDR1 and CDR2 from the germline V gene are SGHDT and YYEEEE. CDR3 amino acids: CASSLVQGLGYGYTF. Written as DNA, the CDR3 is TGTGCCAGCAGCTTGGTTCAGGGGCTCGGCTATGGCTACACCTTC.

V usage is TRBV9 and J usage is TRBJ2-3; 9 bases fit TRBD2. Germline trimming cut 0 bases from V and 1 base from J; bases unmatched to any gene: 15. CDR3 length: 20 residues. Germline V CDR1 and CDR2: SGDLS, YYNGEE. The CDR3 protein is CASSVDLSDGSGGRTDTQYF. CDR3 DNA: TGTGCCAGCAGCGTAGACCTAAGCGATGGAAGCGGGGGGCGCACAGATACGCAGTATTTT.

The chain has TRBV12-3 or TRBV12-4 and TRBJ1-1; tentative D call: TRBD1 (5 bases). Trimming pared 3 bases from V and 5 bases from J, leaving 10 bases between. The CDR3 is made up of 13 amino acids. In DNA, the CDR3 is TGTGCCAGCAGTTTCGGGGGACGGACTGAAGCTTTCTTT. The encoded protein is CASSFGGRTEAFF.

V and J are TRBV19 and TRBJ1-5; TRBD1 matches 7 bases. The V segment lost 4 bases and the J segment 7 bases; nucleotides outside the gene matches: 4. The CDR3 is made up of 13 amino acids. CDR1 is LNHDA, CDR2 SQIVND, per germline (reference sequence). DNA for the CDR3: TGTGCCAGTAGTACACAGGGGCGGCAGCCCCAGCATTTT. Protein product: CASSTQGRQPQHF.

V usage is TRBV24-1 and J usage is TRBJ2-2; 9 bases are a match to TRBD2. This CDR3 has 16 residues. After removal of 9 bases from V and 0 bases from J, the junction contained 7 bases not matched to a gene. Per the germline V gene, CDR1 is KGHDR and CDR2 is SFDVKD. The DNA of the CDR3 is TGTGCCACCGGGACTAGCAGACGAACGAACACCGGGGAGCTGTTTTTT. Translated: CATGTSRRTNTGELFF.

CDR3 in amino acids: CASSQEEFRGGHLKTQYF. CDR3 nucleotides: TGTGCCAGCAGCCAAGAGGAGTTTCGGGGGGGGCATTTAAAGACCCAGTACTTC. This rearrangement joins TRBV3-1 (or the pseudogene TRBV3-2) to TRBJ2-5, with 8 bases aligning to TRBD2. This CDR3 is built from 18 residues. The V and J ends lost 0 bases and 6 bases, in that order; junction bases with no gene match: 15. Germline CDR1 is LGHDT and CDR2 is YNNKEL (reference sequence).

In this sample, this clone turned up once. V is TRBV13 and J is TRBJ2-1; a possible D gene is TRBD2 (5 bases). Deletions cut 2 bases from V and 2 bases from J, with 13 bases between. Germline V lookup: CDR1 PRHDT, CDR2 FYEKMQ (reference sequence). The CDR3 is 16 amino acids. The CDR3 region is CASSLRRTLTYNEQFF. The CDR3 coding sequence is TGTGCCAGCAGCTTACGTCGGACTCTGACCTACAATGAGCAGTTCTTC.

V gene TRBV18 combines with J gene TRBJ2-3, with TRBD1 identical over 8 bases. This CDR3 contains 16 residues. The ends lost 0 bases at V and 5 bases at J; junction bases unmatched: 7. Per the germline V gene, CDR1 is KGHSH and CDR2 is LQKENI. CDR3 nucleotide sequence: TGTGCCAGCTCACCACCGGCGGCAGGGGGCATAGATACGCAGTATTTT. Protein sequence: CASSPPAAGGIDTQYF.

The chain employs TRBV18 and TRBJ1-1, with 8 bases that match TRBD1. Unmatched junction bases numbered 17, after V lost 4 bases and J lost 4 bases. CDR1 KGHSH and CDR2 LQKENI come from the germline V gene. The CDR3 runs 18 residues. CDR3 sequence (DNA): TGTGCCAGCTCACTAAAGTCCCTAACAGGGGGGTTAGGCACTGAAGCTTTCTTT. Its translation: CASSLKSLTGGLGTEAFF.

This clone was counted many times. The chain recombines TRBV11-2 with TRBJ2-7, with 8 positions matching TRBD2. The CDR3 spans 15 residues. Per the germline V gene, CDR1 is SGHAT and CDR2 is FQNNGV. V lost 5 bases, J lost 0 bases, and 6 bases stayed unmatched. CDR3 amino acids: CASSIAGSSSYEQYF. The CDR3 DNA follows: TGTGCCAGCAGCATAGCGGGATCGAGCTCCTACGAGCAGTACTTC.

The chain uses TRBV15 and TRBJ1-5; D perhaps matches TRBD1 (5 bases). The V and J ends lost 0 bases and 5 bases respectively, with 8 bases between them. CDR1 and CDR2 from the germline V gene are LNHNV and YYDKDF (reference sequence). This CDR3 is 14 amino acids long. The CDR3 DNA reads TGTGCCACCAGCAGAGATCGGGGGTATCAGCCCCAGCATTTT. This sequence encodes CATSRDRGYQPQHF.

This chain joins TRBV6-2 or TRBV6-3 and TRBJ2-1, with a weak D call TRBD1 (6 bases). The CDR3 consists of 13 residues. V dropped 4 bases and J dropped 3 bases, with 7 bases sitting between them. The germline CDR1 and CDR2 sequences are MNHEY and SVGEGT. The CDR3 DNA sequence: TGTGCCAGCAGTTTACAGGGCTACAATGAGCAGTTCTTC. It is translated as CASSLQGYNEQFF.

The chain employs TRBV7-9 and TRBJ2-7; 7 nucleotides align to TRBD1. This CDR3 contains 16 residues. Germline lookup yields CDR1 SEHNR and CDR2 FQNEAQ (reference sequence). The ends lost 1 base at V and 2 bases at J; junction bases unmatched: 8. CDR3 sequence: CASSLDGTATPYEQYF. The CDR3 DNA reads as TGTGCCAGCAGCTTAGATGGGACAGCTACCCCCTACGAGCAGTACTTC.

The rearrangement uses TRBV28 and TRBJ2-7; D gene unclear. Germline CDR1 is MDHEN and CDR2 is SYDVKM. The CDR3 is 13 amino acids. V was pared by 3 bases and J by 6 bases, with 12 bases between. CDR3 region: CASSFRLRLEQYF. As DNA, the CDR3 is TGTGCCAGCAGTTTCCGCCTGCGGCTCGAGCAGTACTTC.

The chain has TRBV30 and TRBJ1-1, with 7 positions matching TRBD1. This CDR3 comprises 11 residues. Germline V gene sequence: CDR1 GTSNPN, CDR2 SVGIG (reference sequence). CDR3 sequence reads: CAFTGDIEAFF. The CDR3 region has the DNA TGTGCGTTCACAGGGGACATTGAAGCTTTCTTT.

The genes are TRBV24-1 and TRBJ1-2, with unresolved D. V lost 0 bases to trimming and J lost 4 bases, with 11 bases between them. CDR1 is KGHDR and CDR2 is SFDVKD in the germline V gene. This CDR3 spans 15 amino acids. The CDR3 protein is CATSDLTGSVYGYTF. In DNA, the CDR3 is TGTGCCACCAGTGATTTGACCGGGTCAGTCTATGGCTACACCTTC.

The chain employs TRBV15 and TRBJ2-3; D is unresolved. Trimming took 1 base from V and 3 from J, leaving 5 bases between them. The CDR3 contains 13 residues. The V gene's germline CDR1 is LNHNV and CDR2 YYDKDF (reference sequence). The CDR3 region is CATSRGGTDTQYF. The CDR3, as DNA: TGTGCCACCAGCAGAGGAGGAACAGATACGCAGTATTTT. Complete variable domain (other parts from reference TRBV15 and TRBJ2-3): DAMVIQNPRYQVTQFGKPVTLSCSQTLNHNVMYWYQQKSSQAPKLLFHYYDKDFNNEADTPDNFQSRRPNTSFCFLDIRSPGLGDTAMYLCATSRGGTDTQYFGPGTRLTVL.

The rearrangement uses TRBV6-6 and TRBJ2-7; 7 nucleotides agree with TRBD2. Unmatched junction bases numbered 13, after V lost 10 bases and J lost 7 bases. This CDR3 comprises 13 residues. The germline V gene has CDR1 MNHNY and CDR2 SVGAGI (reference sequence). CDR3 residues: CATKGGRVGEQYF. The CDR3 bases are TGTGCCACCAAGGGTGGGAGGGTTGGAGAGCAGTACTTC.

The gene calls are TRBV28 and TRBJ2-7; D might be TRBD1 (5 bases). CDR1 is MDHEN and CDR2 is SYDVKM in the germline V gene. CDR3 length: 15 amino acids. V lost 6 bases and J lost 2, with 17 bases in between. The CDR3 nucleotides are TGTGCCAGCAGACCGACATGGAACAGGACCTACGAGCAGTACTTC. Its translation is CASRPTWNRTYEQYF.

The table lists this clone with many counts. The CDR3 nucleotides read TGTGCCAGCAGCTGGGCAGGGATGAACACTGAAGCTTTCTTT. Translated: CASSWAGMNTEAFF. The gene calls are TRBV5-8 and TRBJ1-1, with TRBD1 as a possible D gene (5 bases). Germline CDR1 reads SGHTS; CDR2 reads YDEGEE. The CDR3 is 14 residues long. V was trimmed by 3 bases and J by 0 bases, leaving 9 bases between them.

The V gene is TRBV3-1 (or the pseudogene TRBV3-2), the J gene TRBJ1-5; the match to TRBD1 covers 8 bases. Per the germline V gene, CDR1 is LGHDT and CDR2 is YNNKEL (reference sequence). This CDR3 comprises 14 residues. V shed 1 base, J shed 5 bases, and the junction held 1 base outside the gene matches. CDR3 residues: CASSQGTGYQPQHF. The DNA of the CDR3 is TGTGCCAGCAGCCAAGGGACAGGGTATCAGCCCCAGCATTTT.

The V call is TRBV3-1 (or the pseudogene TRBV3-2), the J call TRBJ1-1, with TRBD1 matching over 8 bases. Per germline, CDR1 LGHDT and CDR2 YNNKEL (reference sequence). With 3 bases clipped from V and 4 bases from J, the junction kept 4 bases outside the gene matches. The CDR3 has 14 residues. As DNA, the CDR3 is TGTGCCAGCAGCCAGGAGGACAGGGCCACTGAAGCTTTCTTT. This translates into CASSQEDRATEAFF.